The 13 T cell receptor beta chains reported below all come from one sample, sequenced in a study of T cell changes during pregnancy in multiple sclerosis. The table came from immunoSEQ multiplex PCR; TCRdb's copy has only in-frame clones and leaves some out. The data show 70,000 or so clones, roughly 91% seen once. This sample comprised CD4+ T cells from peripheral blood mononuclear cells, obtained after pregnancy. These receptors all come from a female donor with multiple sclerosis, enrolled in a pregnancy study.

This clone showed up just once. The chain couples TRBV2 to TRBJ2-3, with 7 bases lining up with TRBD2. The J segment lost 5 bases and the V segment lost 1 base, leaving 3 bases of the junction unmatched. CDR3 length: 14 residues. Germline CDR1 reads SNHLY; CDR2 reads FYNNEI. The CDR3 DNA follows: TGTGCCAGCAGTGAAGAGCGGGGTAGAGATACGCAGTATTTT. Amino acid sequence: CASSEERGRDTQYF.

The chain employs TRBV7-6 and TRBJ2-3; no firm D call. This CDR3 region has 12 residues. Trimming left V 1 base short and J 6 bases short, with 5 bases between. Per the germline V gene, CDR1 is SGHVS and CDR2 is FNYEAQ. The CDR3: CASSLGADTQYF. The CDR3 DNA reads as TGTGCCAGCAGCTTAGGAGCGGATACGCAGTATTTT.

This chain joins TRBV28 and TRBJ2-1; D perhaps matches TRBD2 (5 bases). Trimming took 3 bases from V and 8 from J, leaving 11 bases between them. Per germline, CDR1 MDHEN and CDR2 SYDVKM. The CDR3 runs to 13 residues. The DNA for the CDR3 is TGTGCCAGCAGTTTTCGACTACAAGATGAGCAGTTCTTC. Translated, it gives CASSFRLQDEQFF. Based on the CDR3 plus reference TRBV28 and TRBJ2-1, the full variable domain is DVKVTQSSRYLVKRTGEKVFLECVQDMDHENMFWYRQDPGLGLRLIYFSYDVKMKEKGDIPEGYSVSREKKERFSLILESASTNQTSMYLCASSFRLQDEQFFGPGTRLTVL.

The chain couples TRBV4-1 to TRBJ2-7; 7 positions agree with TRBD2. This CDR3 region has 15 residues. J gave up 4 bases and V 4 bases, and 10 bases lay outside the gene matches. The germline V gene has CDR1 MGHRA and CDR2 YSYEKL. CDR3 amino acids: CASSLVGGRGYEQYF. CDR3 nucleotide sequence: TGCGCCAGCAGCCTCGTTGGGGGGAGGGGTTACGAGCAGTACTTC.

This chain joins TRBV2 and TRBJ2-5; possible D gene TRBD2, 6 bases. V lost 6 bases and J 1 base, leaving 12 bases between the germline ends. This CDR3 has 14 residues. CDR1 is SNHLY and CDR2 is FYNNEI in the germline V gene. CDR3 amino acids: CASRVGGPQETQYF. For the CDR3, the DNA is TGTGCCAGCAGAGTCGGGGGTCCCCAAGAGACCCAGTACTTC.

The J gene is TRBJ1-3, the V gene TRBV28; 9 nucleotides line up with TRBD1. The CDR3 contains 16 residues. Germline lookup yields CDR1 MDHEN and CDR2 SYDVKM. V lost 8 bases to trimming and J lost 2 bases; unmatched junction nucleotides: 10. Written as DNA, the CDR3 is TGTGCCAGCCTTCCATGGGGACAGGGTACTGGAAACACCATATATTTT. Its protein is CASLPWGQGTGNTIYF.

V is TRBV4-2 and J is TRBJ1-2; tentatively, D is TRBD1 (5 bases). CDR3 length equals 14 residues. Deletions cut 0 bases from V and 8 bases from J, with 13 bases between. CDR1 LGHNA and CDR2 YNFKEQ come from the germline V gene. The CDR3 protein is CASSQDPGSRGYTF. The CDR3 DNA follows: TGTGCCAGCAGCCAAGATCCAGGGTCGAGGGGCTACACCTTC.

V usage is TRBV29-1 and J usage is TRBJ2-1; D uncertain. Between the trimmed V and J ends, which lost 2 bases and 7 bases, there was a span of 9 bases. This CDR3 has 12 amino acids. Germline V gives CDR1 SQVTM, CDR2 ANQGSEA. The CDR3 sequence is CSVESGANEQFF. The DNA for the CDR3 is TGCAGCGTTGAATCTGGTGCGAATGAGCAGTTCTTC.

This sequence joins TRBV28 and TRBJ2-1; a possible D gene is TRBD2 (6 bases). The germline V and J ends were trimmed by 7 bases and 6 bases, with 22 bases remaining between them. CDR3 length: 16 residues. The germline gives CDR1 MDHEN, CDR2 SYDVKM. CDR3 sequence (DNA): TGTGCCAGCACCGTGGGAGGAGCCCATTGGGGCAATGAGCAGTTCTTC. It yields the protein CASTVGGAHWGNEQFF.

The chain carries TRBV28 and TRBJ1-1; D is possibly TRBD1 (6 bases). The CDR3 has 13 amino acids. The V gene lost 7 bases and the J gene lost 1 base, with 10 bases spanning the gap. In germline, CDR1 is MDHEN, CDR2 SYDVKM. The DNA for the CDR3 is TGTGCCAGCATCAGGGGTTCGAACACTGAAGCTTTCTTT. This gives the protein CASIRGSNTEAFF.

The genes are TRBV7-7 and TRBJ2-2; 8 bases match TRBD1. In germline, CDR1 is SSHAT, CDR2 FNYEAQ (reference sequence). The V gene end was trimmed by 5 bases and the J gene end by 6 bases; junction bases not matched to a gene: 5. The CDR3 totals 14 residues. CDR3 DNA sequence: TGTGCCAGCAGCCCCAGGGGGCAGGCCGGGGAGCTGTTTTTT. Translating gives CASSPRGQAGELFF. The full variable domain, its missing parts supplied by reference TRBV7-7 and TRBJ2-2, is GAGVSQSPRYKVTKRGQDVTLRCDPISSHATLYWYQQALGQGPEFLTYFNYEAQPDKSGLPSDRFSAERPEGSISTLTIQRTEQRDSAMYRCASSPRGQAGELFFGEGSRLTVL.

The rearrangement joins TRBV9 to TRBJ1-2, with 7 bases matching TRBD1. V trimming: 1 base; J trimming: 0 bases; junction bases outside the gene matches: 3. Germline V gene lookup returns CDR1 SGDLS and CDR2 YYNGEE. This CDR3 region has 15 residues. This CDR3 reads CASSVTQGPNYGYTF. CDR3 DNA: TGTGCCAGCAGCGTAACACAGGGGCCTAACTATGGCTACACCTTC.

The genes are TRBV11-3 and TRBJ2-7; D not resolved. Germline V gene sequence: CDR1 SGHNT, CDR2 YENEEA. Deletions cut 0 bases from V and 7 bases from J, with 13 bases between. There are 14 residues in the CDR3. The DNA for the CDR3 is TGTGCCAGCAGCTTAGATGCGGCAGTGGAGGAGCAGTACTTC. Translated, it gives CASSLDAAVEEQYF. The full variable domain, rest sourced from reference TRBV11-3 and TRBJ2-7, is EAGVVQSPRYKIIEKKQPVAFWCNPISGHNTLYWYLQNLGQGPELLIRYENEEAVDDSQLPKDRFSAERLKGVDSTLKIQPAELGDSAVYLCASSLDAAVEEQYFGPGTRLTVT.